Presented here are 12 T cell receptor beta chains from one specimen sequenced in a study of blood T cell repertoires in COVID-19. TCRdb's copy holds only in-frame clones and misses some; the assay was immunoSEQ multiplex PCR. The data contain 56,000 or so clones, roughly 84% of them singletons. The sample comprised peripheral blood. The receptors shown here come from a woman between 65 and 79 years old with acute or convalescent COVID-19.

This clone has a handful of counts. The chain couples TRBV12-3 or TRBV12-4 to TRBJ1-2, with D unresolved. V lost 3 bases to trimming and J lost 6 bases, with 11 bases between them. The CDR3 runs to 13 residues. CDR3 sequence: CASSFLTVHGYTF. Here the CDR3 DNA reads TGTGCCAGCAGTTTTTTAACAGTTCATGGCTACACCTTC.

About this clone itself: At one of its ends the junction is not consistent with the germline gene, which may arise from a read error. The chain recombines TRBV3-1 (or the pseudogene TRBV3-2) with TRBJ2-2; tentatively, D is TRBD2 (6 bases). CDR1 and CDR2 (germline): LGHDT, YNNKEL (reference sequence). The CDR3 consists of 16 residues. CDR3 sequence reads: CASSQVSLANTGELFF. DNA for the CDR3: TGTGCCAGCAGCCAAGTATCCCTAGCGAATACCGGGGAGCTGTTTTTT.

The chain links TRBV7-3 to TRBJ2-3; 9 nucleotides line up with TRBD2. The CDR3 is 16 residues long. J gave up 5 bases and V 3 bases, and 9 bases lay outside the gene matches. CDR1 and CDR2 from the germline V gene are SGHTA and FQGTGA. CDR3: CASSLGVAGVLDTQYF. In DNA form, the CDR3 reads TGTGCCAGCAGCTTGGGAGTAGCGGGGGTGCTAGATACGCAGTATTTT.

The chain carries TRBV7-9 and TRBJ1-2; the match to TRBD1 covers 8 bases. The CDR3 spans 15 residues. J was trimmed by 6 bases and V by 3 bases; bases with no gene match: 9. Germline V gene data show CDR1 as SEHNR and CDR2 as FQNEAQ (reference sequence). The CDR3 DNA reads TGTGCCAGCAGCTTGGAAAGGACAGGGCTCGATGGCTACACCTTC. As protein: CASSLERTGLDGYTF.

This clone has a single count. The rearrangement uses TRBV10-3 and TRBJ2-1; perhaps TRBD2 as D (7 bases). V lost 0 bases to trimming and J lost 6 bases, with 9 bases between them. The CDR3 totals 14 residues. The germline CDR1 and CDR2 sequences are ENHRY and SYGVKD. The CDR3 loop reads CAISESGGRNEQFF. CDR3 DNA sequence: TGTGCCATCAGTGAGTCGGGGGGGCGCAATGAGCAGTTCTTC.

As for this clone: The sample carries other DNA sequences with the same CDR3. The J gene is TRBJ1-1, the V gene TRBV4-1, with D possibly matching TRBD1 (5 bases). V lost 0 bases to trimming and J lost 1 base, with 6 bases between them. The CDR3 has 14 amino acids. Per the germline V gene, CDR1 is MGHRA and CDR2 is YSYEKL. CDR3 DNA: TGCGCCAGCAGCCAAGACAGGGCGAACACTGAAGCTTTCTTT. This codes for CASSQDRANTEAFF.

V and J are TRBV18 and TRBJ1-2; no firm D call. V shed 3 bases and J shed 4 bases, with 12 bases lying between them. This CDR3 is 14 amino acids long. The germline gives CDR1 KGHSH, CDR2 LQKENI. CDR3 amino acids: CASSPLRDSYGYTF. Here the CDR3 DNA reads TGTGCCAGCTCACCTCTCCGGGATAGCTATGGCTACACCTTC.

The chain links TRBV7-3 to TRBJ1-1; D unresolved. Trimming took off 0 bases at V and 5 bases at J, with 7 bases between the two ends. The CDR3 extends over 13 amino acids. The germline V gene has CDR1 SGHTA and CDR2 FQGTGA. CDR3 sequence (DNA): TGTGCCAGCAGCTTAACGGGAGGTACTGAAGCTTTCTTT. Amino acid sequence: CASSLTGGTEAFF.

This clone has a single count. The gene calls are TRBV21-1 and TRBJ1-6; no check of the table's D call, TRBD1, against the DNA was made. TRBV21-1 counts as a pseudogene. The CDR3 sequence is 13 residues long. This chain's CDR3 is CARLPRGHSPLHF. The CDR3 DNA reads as TGTGCCAGACTCCCCAGGGGGCATTCACCCCTCCACTTT.

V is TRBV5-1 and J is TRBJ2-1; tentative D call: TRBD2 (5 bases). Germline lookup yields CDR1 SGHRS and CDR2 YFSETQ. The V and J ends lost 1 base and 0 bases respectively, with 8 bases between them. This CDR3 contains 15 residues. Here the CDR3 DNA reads TGCGCCAGCAGCTTGTCCGGGGACTCCTACAATGAGCAGTTCTTC. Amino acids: CASSLSGDSYNEQFF.

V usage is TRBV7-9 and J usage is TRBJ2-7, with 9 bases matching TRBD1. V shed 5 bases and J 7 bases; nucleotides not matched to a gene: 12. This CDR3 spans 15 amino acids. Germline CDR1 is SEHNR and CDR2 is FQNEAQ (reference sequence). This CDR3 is CASSPRTGEWGEQYF. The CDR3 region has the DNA TGTGCCAGCAGCCCCCGGACAGGGGAATGGGGAGAGCAGTACTTC.

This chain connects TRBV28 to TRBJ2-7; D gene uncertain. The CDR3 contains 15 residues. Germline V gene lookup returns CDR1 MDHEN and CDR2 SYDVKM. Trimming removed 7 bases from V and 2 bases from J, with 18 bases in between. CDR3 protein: CASNKPSPRAYEQYF. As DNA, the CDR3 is TGTGCCAGCAATAAGCCCTCCCCCCGGGCCTACGAGCAGTACTTC.